A single sample gave rise to the 4 T cell receptor beta chains below, sequenced in a study of regulatory T cells in long-lasting Graves disease. Both iRepertoire HTBI primers and Arm-PCR of CDR3 regions were used to build the TCR beta libraries. TCRdb analysed the multiplex PCR reads with MiXCR anew, one entry per CDR3 protein. Here the sample spans 620,000 or so distinct CDR3 sequences, roughly 15% being singletons. Time point meaning: newly diagnosed GD, antithyroid drugs for less than 3 months. PBMCs were the source of the RNA used for TCR sequencing. These records were also assigned to another study, of T cells in Graves' hyperthyroidism and ophthalmopathy.

The material was peripheral blood mononuclear cells (PBMCs), obtained at new diagnosis, from a patient treated with antithyroid drugs. Receptors were obtained from a woman under 40 with Graves disease.

In regard to this clonotype: One base separates it from a far larger clone, so it is likely a read error. The rearrangement links TRBV28 to TRBJ2-7; no clear D gene. Germline V gene sequence: CDR1 MDHEN, CDR2 SYDVKM. CDR3 length: 11 residues. The CDR3 loop is CASSSNYGQYF. CDR3 sequence (DNA): TGTGCCAGCAGTTCCAACTACGGGCAGTACTTC.

Regarding this clonotype: This CDR3 is missing its conserved last phenylalanine or tryptophan, likely due to a read error. The gene calls are TRBV27 and TRBJ1-1; no definite D call. Germline V CDR1 and CDR2: MNHEY, SMNVEV (reference sequence). Trimming pared 9 bases from V and 2 bases from J, leaving 13 bases between. The CDR3 spans 13 residues. The CDR3 DNA reads TGTGCCAGTGGAAGGAAGGGCAACACTGAAGCTTTCTCT. Residues: CASGRKGNTEAFS.

This clonotype was detected only a few times. The chain employs TRBV7-9 and TRBJ1-2; D may be TRBD1 (5 bases). This CDR3 is built from 13 residues. The V end was cut by 4 bases, the J end by 9 bases, with 15 bases between. The germline gives CDR1 SEHNR, CDR2 FQNEAQ (reference sequence). DNA of the CDR3: TGTGCCAGCAGCTCGGGGGAAGCAAGGAGCTACACCTTC. It translates to CASSSGEARSYTF.

V usage is TRBV27 and J usage is TRBJ2-5, with TRBD1 as a possible D gene (5 bases). The CDR3 loop spans 15 amino acids. In germline, CDR1 is MNHEY, CDR2 SMNVEV (reference sequence). V was clipped by 4 bases and J by 2 bases, with 14 bases between them. CDR3 DNA sequence: TGTGCCAGCAGTTCCCGAATTGACAGACAAGAGACCCAGTACTTC. Residues: CASSSRIDRQETQYF.